Below, 21 T cell receptor beta chains from the same sample are listed, as sequenced in a study of spatial heterogeneity in lung cancer. TCRdb reprocessed the 5' RACE reads with MiXCR, giving one entry per CDR3 protein. The repertoire holds 45,000 to 65,000 distinct CDR3 sequences, with roughly 7% as singletons. Time point: blood at routine non-recurrence follow-up after resection. Sequencing covered unsorted whole RNA taken from tumor, nontumor lung or frozen PBMC. This specimen consisted of PBMCs, obtained at follow-up. The receptors here all came from a female donor with early-stage non-small cell lung cancer.

This clonotype was recorded at least ten times. The V and J genes are TRBV6-2 or TRBV6-3 and TRBJ2-3, with unresolved D. Trimming cost V 8 bases and J 1 base, with 16 bases left between them. Looked up from germline, CDR1 is MNHEY and CDR2 is SVGEGT. This CDR3 has 15 amino acids. The CDR3 reads CASAGRSLRTDTQYF. The CDR3 coding sequence is TGTGCCAGCGCCGGACGTTCCCTCCGCACAGATACGCAGTATTTT.

The rearrangement joins TRBV3-1 to TRBJ1-1; tentatively, D is TRBD1 (6 bases). Germline values: CDR1 LGHDT, CDR2 YNNKEL (reference sequence). Trimming took off 4 bases at V and 5 bases at J, with 17 bases between the two ends. The CDR3 length is 15 residues. The CDR3 DNA is TGTGCCAGCAGCCGATTGTACAGGGTTGGAACTGAAGCTTTCTTT. It is translated as CASSRLYRVGTEAFF. Supplemented by reference TRBV3-1 and TRBJ1-1, the full variable domain reads DTAVSQTPKYLVTQMGNDKSIKCEQNLGHDTMYWYKQDSKKFLKIMFSYNNKELIINETVPNRFSPKSPDKAHLNLHINSLELGDSAVYFCASSRLYRVGTEAFFGQGTRLTVV.

This clonotype was recorded many times. This chain links TRBV12-3 or TRBV12-4 with TRBJ1-3, with D hard to call. The CDR3 loop spans 13 amino acids. The CDR3 DNA reads TGTGTCTCGATCGAAAGCTCTGGAAACACCATATATTTT. Its protein is CVSIESSGNTIYF.

This clonotype showed up many times. The chain uses TRBV7-9 and TRBJ2-4; TRBD2 matches 12 bases. V dropped 5 bases and J dropped 0; count of bases not matched to a gene: 11. Germline assignment: CDR1 SEHNR and CDR2 FQNEAQ (reference sequence). The CDR3 runs 19 residues. The CDR3 DNA follows: TGTGCCAGCAGCCCCCGACTAGCGGGGGTGACTCTAGCCAAAAACATTCAGTACTTC. It codes for CASSPRLAGVTLAKNIQYF.

J is TRBJ2-3 and V is TRBV7-9; 8 positions agree with TRBD2. CDR3 length: 17 residues. The germline gives CDR1 SEHNR, CDR2 FQNEAQ (reference sequence). After removal of 3 bases from V and 1 base from J, the junction contained 9 bases not matched to a gene. The CDR3 loop reads CASSFGGAGARTDTQYF. The CDR3 DNA is TGTGCCAGCAGCTTCGGGGGGGCGGGAGCCCGCACAGATACGCAGTATTTT.

A few counts support this clonotype. The chain combines TRBV6-5 with TRBJ1-1, with TRBD1 matching 7 bases. Germline V lookup: CDR1 MNHEY, CDR2 SVGAGI. V was pared by 6 bases and J by 7 bases, with 11 bases of the junction left unmatched. This CDR3 spans 14 amino acids. The CDR3 here is CASSRRRGQNEAFF. The CDR3 DNA sequence: TGTGCCAGCAGCAGGAGAAGGGGGCAGAATGAAGCTTTCTTT.

This clonotype was observed a few times. The V gene is TRBV19, the J gene TRBJ1-5, with 7 bases aligning to TRBD1. V shed 3 bases and J 5 bases; nucleotides not matched to a gene: 4. CDR3 length: 14 residues. CDR1 and CDR2 from the germline V gene are LNHDA and SQIVND (reference sequence). The CDR3: CASSMEQGYQPQHF. The CDR3 DNA reads TGTGCCAGTAGTATGGAACAGGGGTATCAGCCCCAGCATTTT.

This clonotype has just a few counts. The CDR3 reads CASSVNPNTEAFF. DNA for the CDR3: TGTGCCAGCAGTGTGAATCCTAACACTGAAGCTTTCTTT. J is TRBJ1-1 and V is TRBV2; no firm D call. V was cut by 4 bases and J by 2 bases, with 8 bases left in between. Germline assignment: CDR1 SNHLY and CDR2 FYNNEI. CDR3 length equals 13 residues.

This clonotype was detected only a few times. The rearrangement uses TRBV2 and TRBJ1-1; D not certain. Germline V gene data show CDR1 as SNHLY and CDR2 as FYNNEI. The CDR3 totals 12 residues. V lost 5 bases and J 2 bases, leaving 6 bases between the germline ends. CDR3 coding DNA: TGTGCCAGCAGTACAAGTAACACTGAAGCTTTCTTT. This gives the protein CASSTSNTEAFF.

The chain carries TRBV5-1 and TRBJ2-1; 9 bases match TRBD2. The germline V gene has CDR1 SGHRS and CDR2 YFSETQ. The V gene end was trimmed by 1 base and the J gene end by 3 bases; junction bases not matched to a gene: 2. The CDR3 is 15 residues long. This CDR3 reads CASSLSSGVYNEQFF. The CDR3, as DNA: TGCGCCAGCAGCTTGTCTAGCGGGGTCTACAATGAGCAGTTCTTC.

The table lists this clonotype with many counts. V is TRBV18 and J is TRBJ1-1, with 7 bases lining up with TRBD1. V trimming: 6 bases; J trimming: 7 bases; junction bases outside the gene matches: 8. Germline CDR1 is KGHSH and CDR2 is LQKENI. This CDR3 has 13 residues. The CDR3, as DNA: TGTGCCAGCTCGACCGGGACAGATGGTGAAGCTTTCTTT. Encoded protein: CASSTGTDGEAFF.

V is TRBV2 and J is TRBJ1-1; no firm D call. The germline V gene encodes CDR1 SNHLY and CDR2 FYNNEI. Deletions cut 3 bases from V and 6 bases from J, with 14 bases between. The CDR3 has 14 residues. As DNA, the CDR3 is TGTGCCAGCAGTGACGGAGGCGGGCGAGCTGAAGCTTTCTTT. Amino acid sequence: CASSDGGGRAEAFF.

This clonotype was seen at least ten times. The chain couples TRBV10-3 to TRBJ2-7; TRBD2 matches 9 bases. The CDR3 is 11 residues long. The germline V gene has CDR1 ENHRY and CDR2 SYGVKD. V shed 10 bases and J 4 bases; nucleotides not matched to a gene: 2. The DNA for the CDR3 is TGTGCCAATAGCGGGGGTTACGAGCAGTACTTC. It codes for CANSGGYEQYF.

The sample holds many counts of this clonotype. The chain carries TRBV21-1 and TRBJ1-5. TRBV21-1 is described as a pseudogene. This CDR3 spans 14 amino acids. CDR3: CASSKGKAVEPQHF. Here the CDR3 DNA reads TGTGCCAGCAGCAAAGGAAAGGCGGTTGAGCCCCAGCATTTT.

This clonotype was detected many times. The rearrangement uses TRBV5-1 and TRBJ1-1; no clear D. In germline, CDR1 is SGHRS, CDR2 YFSETQ. V was shortened by 0 bases and J by 3 bases, with 6 bases between the two germline ends. This CDR3 has 13 amino acids. CDR3 DNA: TGCGCCAGCAGCTTGGGAACTTACACTGAAGCTTTCTTT. This translates into CASSLGTYTEAFF.

In its sample, this clonotype was seen a few times. This CDR3 reads CASSLEAGSNQPQHF. The CDR3 region has the DNA TGCGCCAGCAGCTTGGAGGCAGGGAGCAATCAGCCCCAGCATTTT. This chain uses TRBV5-1 with TRBJ1-5, with a weak D call TRBD1 (5 bases). CDR3 size: 15 residues. From germline, CDR1 is SGHRS and CDR2 YFSETQ. The ends were cut back, 0 bases at V and 1 base at J, with 8 bases in the middle.

This clonotype was seen more than once but under ten times. The CDR3 nucleotides are TGTGCCAGTAGTATTCGGTCCGACCAGCCCCAGCATTTT. It is translated as CASSIRSDQPQHF. V is TRBV19 and J is TRBJ1-5; D remains unclear. Germline V gene sequence: CDR1 LNHDA, CDR2 SQIVND (reference sequence). The V end was cut by 3 bases, the J end by 7 bases, with 10 bases between. The CDR3 covers 13 residues.

This clonotype was counted only a few times. V usage is TRBV5-1 and J usage is TRBJ1-6; TRBD1 might be the D (5 bases). The CDR3 is 15 residues long. CDR1 and CDR2 (germline): SGHRS, YFSETQ. Trimming cost V 4 bases and J 7 bases, with 15 bases left between them. This CDR3 is CASSGDGPKNSPLHF. The CDR3 coding sequence is TGCGCCAGCAGCGGGGACGGGCCCAAGAATTCACCCCTCCACTTT.

There are many counts of this clonotype. This chain joins TRBV3-1 and TRBJ2-2; 8 nucleotides align to TRBD2. Germline trimming cut 6 bases from V and 6 bases from J; bases unmatched to any gene: 12. Germline CDR1 is LGHDT and CDR2 is YNNKEL (reference sequence). CDR3 length: 16 amino acids. This chain's CDR3 is CASRPKGLAWAGELFF. DNA for the CDR3: TGTGCCAGCAGGCCAAAAGGACTAGCTTGGGCCGGGGAGCTGTTTTTT.

This clonotype was observed at least ten times. The chain combines TRBV6-2 or TRBV6-3 with TRBJ1-1; no firm D call. Looked up from germline, CDR1 is MNHEY and CDR2 is SVGEGT. The CDR3 covers 12 residues. V shed 5 bases and J shed 4 bases, with 8 bases lying between them. The CDR3, as DNA: TGTGCCAGCAGTATAACCGGCACTGAAGCTTTCTTT. Translated, it gives CASSITGTEAFF.

This clonotype appeared a few times. The genes are TRBV28 and TRBJ2-7, with D perhaps matching TRBD2 (7 bases). V was clipped by 6 bases and J by 4 bases, with 22 bases between them. This CDR3 comprises 16 residues. Germline-derived CDR1 and CDR2 are MDHEN and SYDVKM. The CDR3 protein is CASSSPGGAGLYEQYF. The CDR3 DNA sequence: TGTGCCAGCAGCAGCCCGGGGGGCGCTGGGCTATACGAGCAGTACTTC. Full variable domain (rest looked up from reference TRBV28 and TRBJ2-7): DVKVTQSSRYLVKRTGEKVFLECVQDMDHENMFWYRQDPGLGLRLIYFSYDVKMKEKGDIPEGYSVSREKKERFSLILESASTNQTSMYLCASSSPGGAGLYEQYFGPGTRLTVT.